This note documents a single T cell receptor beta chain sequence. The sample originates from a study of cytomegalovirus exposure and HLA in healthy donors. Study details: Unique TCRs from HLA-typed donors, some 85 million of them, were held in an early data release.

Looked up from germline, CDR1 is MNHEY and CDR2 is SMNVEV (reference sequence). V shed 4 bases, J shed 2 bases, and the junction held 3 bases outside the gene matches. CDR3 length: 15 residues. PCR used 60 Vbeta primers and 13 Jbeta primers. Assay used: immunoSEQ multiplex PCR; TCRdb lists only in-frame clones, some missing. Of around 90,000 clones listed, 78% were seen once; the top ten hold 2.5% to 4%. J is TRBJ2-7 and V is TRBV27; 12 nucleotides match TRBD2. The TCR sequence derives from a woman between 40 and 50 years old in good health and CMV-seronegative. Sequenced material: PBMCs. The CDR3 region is CASSSSGRAPYEQYF. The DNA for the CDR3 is TGTGCCAGCAGTTCTAGCGGGAGGGCCCCCTACGAGCAGTACTTC.